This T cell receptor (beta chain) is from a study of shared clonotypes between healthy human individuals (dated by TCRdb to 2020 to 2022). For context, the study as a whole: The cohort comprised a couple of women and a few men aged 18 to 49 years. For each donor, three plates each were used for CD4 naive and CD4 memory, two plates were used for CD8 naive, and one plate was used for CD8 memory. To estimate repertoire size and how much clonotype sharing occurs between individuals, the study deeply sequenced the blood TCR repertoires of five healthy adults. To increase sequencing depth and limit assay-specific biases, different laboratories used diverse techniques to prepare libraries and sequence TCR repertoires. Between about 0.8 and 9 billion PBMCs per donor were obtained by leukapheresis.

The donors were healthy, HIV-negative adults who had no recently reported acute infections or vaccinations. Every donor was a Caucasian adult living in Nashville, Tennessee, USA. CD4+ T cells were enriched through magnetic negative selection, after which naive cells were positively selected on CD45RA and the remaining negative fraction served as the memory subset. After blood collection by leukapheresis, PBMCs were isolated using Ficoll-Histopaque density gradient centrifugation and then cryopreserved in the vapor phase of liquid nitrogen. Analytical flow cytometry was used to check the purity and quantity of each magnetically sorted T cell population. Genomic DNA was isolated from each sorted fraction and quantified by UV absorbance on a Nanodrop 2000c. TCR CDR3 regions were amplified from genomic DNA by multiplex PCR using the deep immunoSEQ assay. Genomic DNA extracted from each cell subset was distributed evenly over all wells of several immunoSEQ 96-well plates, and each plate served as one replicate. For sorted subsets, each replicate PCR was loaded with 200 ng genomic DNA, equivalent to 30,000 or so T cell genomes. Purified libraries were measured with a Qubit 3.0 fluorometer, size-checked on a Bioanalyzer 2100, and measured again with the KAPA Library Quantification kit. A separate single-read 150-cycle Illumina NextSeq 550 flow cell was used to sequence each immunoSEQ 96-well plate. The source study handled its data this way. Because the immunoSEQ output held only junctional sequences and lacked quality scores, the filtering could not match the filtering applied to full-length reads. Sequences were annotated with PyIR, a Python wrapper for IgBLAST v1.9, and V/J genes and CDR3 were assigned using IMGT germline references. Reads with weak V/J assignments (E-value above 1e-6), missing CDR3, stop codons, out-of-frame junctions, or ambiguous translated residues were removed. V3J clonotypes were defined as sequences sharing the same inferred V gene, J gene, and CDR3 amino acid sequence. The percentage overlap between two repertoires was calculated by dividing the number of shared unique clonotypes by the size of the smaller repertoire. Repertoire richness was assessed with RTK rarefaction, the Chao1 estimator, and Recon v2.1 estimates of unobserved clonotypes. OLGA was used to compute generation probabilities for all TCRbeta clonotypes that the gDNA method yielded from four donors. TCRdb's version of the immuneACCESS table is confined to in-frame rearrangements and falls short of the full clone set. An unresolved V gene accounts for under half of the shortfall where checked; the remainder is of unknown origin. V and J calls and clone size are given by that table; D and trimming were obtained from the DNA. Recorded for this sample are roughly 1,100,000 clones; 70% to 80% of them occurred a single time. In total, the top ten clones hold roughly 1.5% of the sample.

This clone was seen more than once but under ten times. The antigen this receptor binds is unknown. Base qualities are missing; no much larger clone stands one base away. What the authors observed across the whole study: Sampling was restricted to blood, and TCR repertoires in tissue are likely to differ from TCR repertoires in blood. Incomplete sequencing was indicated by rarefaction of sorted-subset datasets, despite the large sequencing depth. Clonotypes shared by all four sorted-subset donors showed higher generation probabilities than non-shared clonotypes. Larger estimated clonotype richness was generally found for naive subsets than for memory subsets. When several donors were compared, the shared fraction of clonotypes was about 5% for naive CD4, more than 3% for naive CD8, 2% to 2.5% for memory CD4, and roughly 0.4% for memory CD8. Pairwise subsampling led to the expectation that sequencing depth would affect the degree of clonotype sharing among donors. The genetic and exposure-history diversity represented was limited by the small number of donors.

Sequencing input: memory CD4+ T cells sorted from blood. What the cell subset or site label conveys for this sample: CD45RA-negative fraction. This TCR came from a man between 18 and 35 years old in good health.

Here the CDR3 is given as CASSGRDPRNSPLHF. The DNA sequence is given as TGTGCCAGCAGCGGCCGGGACCCGAGGAATTCACCCCTCCACTTT. The rearrangement combines TRBV7-9 with TRBJ1-6; a weak D assignment points to TRBD1 (5 bases agree). V is cut by 5 bases and J by 7 bases, and the space between the germline ends is 15 bases. Reading from cysteine to phenylalanine, the CDR3 counts 15 amino acids. The CDR3 DNA has 45 bases and is translated from base 1. Taken from the germline V gene (reference sequence), the CDR1 and CDR2 loops are SEHNR and FQNEAQ.